Shown below are 25 T cell receptor beta chains from a single sample sequenced in a study of T cells after posttransplantation cyclophosphamide. This table comes from immunoSEQ multiplex PCR, and its TCRdb copy is limited to in-frame clones, with some not included. Among around 37,000 clones, around 80% were seen once, and the ten largest hold roughly 8.7%. Cyclophosphamide on days +3 and +4 followed busulfan-fludarabine conditioning and a marrow graft. The sample was CD4+ T cells sorted from blood, taken 1,800 to 2,000 days after a stem cell transplant with posttransplant cyclophosphamide. The source of these receptors is a female patient aged 35-55 years who received an allogeneic stem cell transplant from a related donor, was CMV-positive, and had no GVHD. These T cells may partly come from the graft donor.

V and J are TRBV29-1 and TRBJ2-2; the D gene is possibly TRBD1 (5 bases). With 6 bases removed from V and 3 bases from J, the gap between germline ends came to 11 bases. The CDR3 totals 13 residues. Germline-derived CDR1 and CDR2 are SQVTM and ANQGSEA. The CDR3: CSVKGVDTGELFF. In nucleotides, the CDR3 is TGCAGCGTCAAAGGGGTAGACACCGGGGAGCTGTTTTTT.

This chain uses TRBV7-6 with TRBJ2-5; TRBD2 agrees at 9 bases. Germline V gene data show CDR1 as SGHVS and CDR2 as FNYEAQ. The CDR3 has 14 residues. Unmatched junction bases numbered 3, after V lost 2 bases and J lost 5 bases. The DNA for the CDR3 is TGTGCCAGCAGCTTACCTAGCGGGGTCGAGACCCAGTACTTC. Protein sequence: CASSLPSGVETQYF.

V is TRBV9 and J is TRBJ2-5; D is ambiguous. From germline, CDR1 is SGDLS and CDR2 YYNGEE. The CDR3 consists of 14 residues. V dropped 1 base and J dropped 9 bases, with 16 bases sitting between them. The CDR3 loop is CASSVQLTEEPQYF. The CDR3 nucleotides read TGTGCCAGCAGCGTACAACTGACTGAGGAGCCCCAGTACTTC.

The chain has TRBV15 and TRBJ1-5; D ambiguous. The germline V gene has CDR1 LNHNV and CDR2 YYDKDF (reference sequence). CDR3 length: 14 residues. V shed 0 bases and J shed 5 bases, with 8 bases lying between them. The CDR3 sequence is CATSRDVSDQPQHF. Here the CDR3 DNA reads TGTGCCACCAGCAGAGATGTCAGTGATCAGCCCCAGCATTTT.

The chain uses TRBV6-1 and TRBJ2-3; D gene uncertain. The CDR3 totals 11 residues. From germline, CDR1 is MNHNS and CDR2 SASEGT. With 4 bases removed from V and 5 bases from J, the gap between germline ends came to 4 bases. The CDR3, as DNA: TGTGCCAGCAGTGCTAAAGATACGCAGTATTTT. Its protein product is CASSAKDTQYF.

This chain uses TRBV6-5 with TRBJ1-2, with D unresolved. This CDR3 is built from 12 residues. The V and J ends lost 7 bases and 1 base respectively, with 7 bases between them. CDR1 and CDR2 from the germline V gene are MNHEY and SVGAGI. As DNA, the CDR3 is TGTGCCAGCACATTAGTTAACTATGGCTACACCTTC. Its translation is CASTLVNYGYTF.

CDR3 sequence: CASSLVVAGGSSSYEQYF. CDR3 DNA: TGTGCCAGCAGCCTAGTAGTAGCGGGGGGCTCAAGCTCCTACGAGCAGTACTTC. This chain connects TRBV7-2 to TRBJ2-7, with 10 bases that match TRBD2. The CDR3 has 18 residues. CDR1 is SGHTA and CDR2 is FQGNSA in the germline V gene. V shed 5 bases, J shed 0 bases, and the junction held 13 bases outside the gene matches.

The chain uses TRBV6-6 and TRBJ1-6, with D possibly being TRBD1 (6 bases). CDR1 is MNHNY and CDR2 is SVGAGI in the germline V gene (reference sequence). Between the trimmed V and J ends, which lost 2 bases and 8 bases, there was a span of 13 bases. The length of the CDR3 is 15 residues. The CDR3 reads CASSYATEGDSPLHF. The CDR3 DNA sequence: TGTGCCAGCAGTTACGCTACAGAGGGGGATTCACCCCTCCACTTT.

The rearrangement links TRBV5-1 to TRBJ2-1; TRBD1 matches 10 bases. The junction had 4 bases not matched to a gene; V was cut back by 7 bases and J by 3 bases. Germline V gene lookup returns CDR1 SGHRS and CDR2 YFSETQ. The length of the CDR3 is 14 residues. CDR3 amino acids: CASQRTGGYNEQFF. In DNA, the CDR3 is TGCGCCAGCCAACGGACAGGGGGCTACAATGAGCAGTTCTTC.

This chain joins TRBV5-1 and TRBJ2-5, with D perhaps matching TRBD2 (5 bases). Germline CDR1 is SGHRS and CDR2 is YFSETQ. V shed 0 bases and J shed 2 bases, with 11 bases lying between them. This CDR3 has 15 residues. CDR3 in DNA: TGCGCCAGCAGCTTGGAGAGGACTGCACAAGAGACCCAGTACTTC. Translation gives CASSLERTAQETQYF.

The rearrangement links TRBV4-1 to TRBJ2-7; 9 nucleotides match TRBD2. Germline lookup yields CDR1 MGHRA and CDR2 YSYEKL. CDR3 length: 15 residues. V shed 2 bases and J 6 bases; nucleotides not matched to a gene: 8. The DNA of the CDR3 is TGCGCCAGCAGCCAACTACTCGGCGGGGGGGCCGAGCAGTACTTC. It translates to CASSQLLGGGAEQYF.

J is TRBJ2-7 and V is TRBV11-2, with 10 bases identical to TRBD1. CDR3 size: 13 residues. The J segment lost 6 bases and the V segment lost 6 bases, leaving 5 bases of the junction unmatched. Looked up from germline, CDR1 is SGHAT and CDR2 is FQNNGV. DNA of the CDR3: TGTGCCAGCAGAACGACAGGGGGCGGCGAGCAGTACTTC. Residues: CASRTTGGGEQYF.

This clone was recorded only once. This chain uses TRBV5-1 with TRBJ1-1, with 9 positions matching TRBD1. V shed 4 bases, J shed 5 bases, and the junction held 9 bases outside the gene matches. Germline CDR1 reads SGHRS; CDR2 reads YFSETQ. The CDR3 loop spans 15 amino acids. CDR3 sequence (DNA): TGCGCCAGCAGCGTGTCCACAGGGGGCAGGACTGAAGCTTTCTTT. It specifies CASSVSTGGRTEAFF.

The CDR3 reads CASSFAGQGNTEAFF. CDR3 in DNA: TGTGCCAGCAGTTTCGCGGGACAGGGGAACACTGAAGCTTTCTTT. The V and J genes are TRBV27 and TRBJ1-1; 9 positions agree with TRBD1. The junction had 3 bases not matched to a gene; V was cut back by 3 bases and J by 1 base. Germline CDR1 MNHEY, CDR2 SMNVEV (reference sequence). The CDR3 consists of 15 residues.

This chain joins TRBV5-1 and TRBJ2-5, with D perhaps matching TRBD2 (6 bases). The germline CDR1 and CDR2 sequences are SGHRS and YFSETQ. With 4 bases removed from V and 4 bases from J, the gap between germline ends came to 11 bases. CDR3 length: 13 amino acids. As DNA, the CDR3 is TGCGCCAGCAGCGGCGGGGTTCGAGAGACCCAGTACTTC. It codes for CASSGGVRETQYF.

The V and J genes are TRBV5-1 and TRBJ1-1; no clear D gene. Germline V gene data show CDR1 as SGHRS and CDR2 as YFSETQ. This CDR3 has 11 amino acids. Trimming took 1 base from V and 10 from J, leaving 8 bases between them. CDR3 region: CASSLSGVAFF. The CDR3 nucleotides read TGCGCCAGCAGCTTGAGCGGGGTAGCTTTCTTT.

V usage is TRBV4-1 and J usage is TRBJ2-5, with 11 bases that match TRBD1. The germline CDR1 and CDR2 sequences are MGHRA and YSYEKL. This CDR3 spans 15 amino acids. Trimming removed 7 bases from V and 4 bases from J; junction bases left unmatched: 8. The CDR3 region has the DNA TGCGCCAGCACCCCGGGACAGGGGGGTCGAGAGACCCAGTACTTC. Its protein product is CASTPGQGGRETQYF.

This clone was seen only a few times. The V gene is TRBV9, the J gene TRBJ1-2, with D maybe TRBD1 (6 bases). V was clipped by 3 bases and J by 8 bases, with 20 bases between them. The germline V gene has CDR1 SGDLS and CDR2 YYNGEE. CDR3 length: 15 residues. This chain's CDR3 is CASSEDPQGIPGYTF. In nucleotides, the CDR3 is TGTGCCAGCAGCGAGGACCCCCAGGGGATCCCCGGCTACACCTTC.

Note on this clone: One base separates it from a far larger clone, so it is likely a read error. The chain uses TRBV5-4 and TRBJ2-7; a possible D gene is TRBD1 (6 bases). V was trimmed by 2 bases and J by 6 bases, leaving 18 bases between them. CDR1 SGHNT and CDR2 YYREEE come from the germline V gene (reference sequence). This CDR3 is built from 15 residues. CDR3 sequence: CASSFPGTRGGEQYF. The CDR3 DNA reads as TGTGCCAGCAGCTTCCCCGGGACAAGGGGCGGCGAGCAGTACTTC. Full variable domain (rest looked up from reference TRBV5-4 and TRBJ2-7): ETGVTQSPTHLIKTRGQQVTLRCSSQSGHNTVSWYQQALGQGPQFIFQYYREEENGRGNFPPRFSGLQFPNYSSELNVNALELDDSALYLCASSFPGTRGGEQYFGPGTRLTVT.

The chain has TRBV4-3 and TRBJ2-1, with a weak D call TRBD2 (6 bases). The CDR3 consists of 12 residues. Germline V gene sequence: CDR1 LGHNA, CDR2 YSLEER. V dropped 4 bases and J dropped 6 bases, with 7 bases sitting between them. The CDR3 loop reads CASSLGGNEQFF. CDR3 in DNA: TGCGCCAGCAGCCTGGGGGGCAATGAGCAGTTCTTC.

V and J are TRBV28 and TRBJ2-2, with D tentatively TRBD1 (5 bases). V was pared by 2 bases and J by 1 base, with 8 bases between. CDR1 and CDR2 (germline): MDHEN, SYDVKM. The CDR3 has 15 residues. The CDR3 DNA reads as TGTGCCAGCAGTTTACAGGGTCTGAACACCGGGGAGCTGTTTTTT. The encoded protein is CASSLQGLNTGELFF.

The V call is TRBV6-1, the J call TRBJ1-1; D remains unclear. This CDR3 region has 15 residues. Germline values: CDR1 MNHNS, CDR2 SASEGT. V gave up 10 bases and J gave up 0 bases, with 18 bases separating them. CDR3 region: CATLVGHLMNTEAFF. The DNA for the CDR3 is TGTGCCACCTTGGTGGGCCACCTCATGAACACTGAAGCTTTCTTT.

The chain uses TRBV9 and TRBJ1-3, with a tentative D call TRBD1 (6 bases). V shed 3 bases and J shed 0 bases, with 13 bases lying between them. Germline CDR1 and CDR2: SGDLS and YYNGEE. The CDR3 length is 16 residues. The CDR3 reads CASSATGTSSGNTIYF. Written as DNA, the CDR3 is TGTGCCAGCAGCGCTACAGGGACAAGCTCTGGAAACACCATATATTTT. Complete variable domain (other parts from reference TRBV9 and TRBJ1-3): DSGVTQTPKHLITATGQRVTLRCSPRSGDLSVYWYQQSLDQGLQFLIQYYNGEERAKGNILERFSAQQFPDLHSELNLSSLELGDSALYFCASSATGTSSGNTIYFGEGSWLTVV.

The chain joins TRBV7-9 to TRBJ2-7; 7 nucleotides match TRBD2. The CDR3 covers 12 residues. J was trimmed by 6 bases and V by 5 bases; bases with no gene match: 4. Germline V gene data show CDR1 as SEHNR and CDR2 as FQNEAQ (reference sequence). CDR3 region: CASSRGLTEQYF. The DNA of the CDR3 is TGTGCCAGCAGCCGGGGACTAACCGAGCAGTACTTC.

V and J are TRBV29-1 and TRBJ2-7; maybe TRBD1 (5 bases). The ends were cut back, 1 base at V and 5 bases at J, with 18 bases in the middle. Looked up from germline, CDR1 is SQVTM and CDR2 is ANQGSEA. The length of the CDR3 is 15 residues. The CDR3 region is CSVEAGSRVGNEQYF. In DNA, the CDR3 is TGCAGCGTTGAAGCCGGTTCCAGGGTAGGGAACGAGCAGTACTTC.